The T cell receptor (beta chain) described here comes from a study of T cell responses to AZD1222 COVID-19 vaccine. The CDR3 has 14 residues. Trimming removed 2 bases at V and 3 bases at J, with 8 bases between. Germline lookup yields CDR1 MDHEN and CDR2 SYDVKM. Sequenced by immunoSEQ multiplex PCR; TCRdb stores in-frame clones only, minus some. The sample carries about 48,000 clones, 80% to 90% recorded once. Sequencing was performed on peripheral blood, taken 28 days after the second AZD1222 dose. The chain couples TRBV28 to TRBJ1-5; no definite D call. The receptor comes from an adult who received the AZD1222 COVID-19 vaccine. The CDR3 loop is CASSLAAVNQPQHF. CDR3 DNA sequence: TGTGCCAGCAGTTTAGCGGCGGTCAATCAGCCCCAGCATTTT.